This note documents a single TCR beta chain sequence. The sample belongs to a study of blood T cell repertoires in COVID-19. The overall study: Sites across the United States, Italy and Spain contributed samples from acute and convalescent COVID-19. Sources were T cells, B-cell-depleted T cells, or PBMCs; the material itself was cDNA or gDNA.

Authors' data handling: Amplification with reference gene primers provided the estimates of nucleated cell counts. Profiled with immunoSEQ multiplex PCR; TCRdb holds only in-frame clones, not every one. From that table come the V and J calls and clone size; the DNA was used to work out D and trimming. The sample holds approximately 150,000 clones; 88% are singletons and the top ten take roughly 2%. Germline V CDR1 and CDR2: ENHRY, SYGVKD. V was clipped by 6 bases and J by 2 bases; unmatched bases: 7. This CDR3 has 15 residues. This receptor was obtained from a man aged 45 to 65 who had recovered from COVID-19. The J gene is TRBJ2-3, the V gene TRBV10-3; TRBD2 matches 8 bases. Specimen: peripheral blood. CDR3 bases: TGTGCCATCAGGGGAACTAGCGGTGTCACAGATACGCAGTATTTT. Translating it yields CAIRGTSGVTDTQYF.